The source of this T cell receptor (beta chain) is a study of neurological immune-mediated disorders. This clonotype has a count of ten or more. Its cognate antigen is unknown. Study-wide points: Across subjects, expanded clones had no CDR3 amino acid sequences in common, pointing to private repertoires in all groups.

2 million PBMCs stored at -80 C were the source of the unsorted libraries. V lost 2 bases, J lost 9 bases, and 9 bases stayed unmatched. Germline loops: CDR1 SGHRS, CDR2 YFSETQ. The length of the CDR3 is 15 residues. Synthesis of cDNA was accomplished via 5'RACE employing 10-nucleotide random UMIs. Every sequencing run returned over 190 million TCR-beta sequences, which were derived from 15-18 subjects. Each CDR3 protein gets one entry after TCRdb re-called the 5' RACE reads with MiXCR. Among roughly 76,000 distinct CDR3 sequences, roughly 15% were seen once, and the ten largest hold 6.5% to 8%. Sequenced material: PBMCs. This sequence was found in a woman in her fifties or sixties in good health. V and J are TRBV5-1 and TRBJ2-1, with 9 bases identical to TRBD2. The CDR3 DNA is TGCGCCAGCAGCTTTCCAGCGGGGGGAACAATTGAGCAGTTCTTC. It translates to CASSFPAGGTIEQFF.